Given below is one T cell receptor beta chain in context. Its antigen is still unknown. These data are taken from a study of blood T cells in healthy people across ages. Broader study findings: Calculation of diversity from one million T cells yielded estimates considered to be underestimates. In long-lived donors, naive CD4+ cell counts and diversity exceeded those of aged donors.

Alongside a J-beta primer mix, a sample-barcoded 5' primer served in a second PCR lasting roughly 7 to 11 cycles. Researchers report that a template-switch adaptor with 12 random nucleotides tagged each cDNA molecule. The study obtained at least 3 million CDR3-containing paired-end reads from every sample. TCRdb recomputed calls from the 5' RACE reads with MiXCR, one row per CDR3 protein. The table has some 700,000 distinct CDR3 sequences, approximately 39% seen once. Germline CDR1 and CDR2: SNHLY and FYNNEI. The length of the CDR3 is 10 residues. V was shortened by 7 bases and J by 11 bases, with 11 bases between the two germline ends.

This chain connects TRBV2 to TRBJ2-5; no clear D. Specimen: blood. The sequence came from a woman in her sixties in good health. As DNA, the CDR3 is TGTGCCAGCACCAAAAATGAGCAGTACTTC. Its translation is CASTKNEQYF.